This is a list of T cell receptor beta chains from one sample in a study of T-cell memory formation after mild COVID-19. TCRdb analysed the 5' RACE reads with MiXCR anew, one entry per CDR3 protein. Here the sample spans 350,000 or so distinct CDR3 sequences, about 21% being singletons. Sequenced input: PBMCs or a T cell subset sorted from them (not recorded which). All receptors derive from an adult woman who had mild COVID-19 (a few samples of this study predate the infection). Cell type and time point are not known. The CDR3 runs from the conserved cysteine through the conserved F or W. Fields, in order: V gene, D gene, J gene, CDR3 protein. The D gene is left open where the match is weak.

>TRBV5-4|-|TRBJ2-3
CASSLQLSSDTQYF
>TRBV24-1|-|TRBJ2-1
CATSDRILGSSYNEQFF
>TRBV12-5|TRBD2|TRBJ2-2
CASGPPTSAGKNTGELFF
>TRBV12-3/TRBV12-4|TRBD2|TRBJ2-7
CASRPGLGSYEQYF
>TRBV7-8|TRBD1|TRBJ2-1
CASSFDRGYYNEQFF
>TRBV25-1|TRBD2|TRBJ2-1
CASSVTSGSYNEQFF
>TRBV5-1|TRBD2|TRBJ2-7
CASSLSTSVYEQYF
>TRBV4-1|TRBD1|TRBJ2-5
CASSQDRGQGRETQYF
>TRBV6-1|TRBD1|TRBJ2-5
CASSETQGGETQYF
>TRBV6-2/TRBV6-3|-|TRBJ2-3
CASSYGPGTDTQYF
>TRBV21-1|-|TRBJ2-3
CASSKPSLIGEDTQYF
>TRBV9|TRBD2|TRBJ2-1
CASSVGSGGEHHNEQFF
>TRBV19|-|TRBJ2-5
CASGGSPSETQYF
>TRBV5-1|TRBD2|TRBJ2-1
CASSSGTRTEGEQFF
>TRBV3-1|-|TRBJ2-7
CASSRLAYEQYF
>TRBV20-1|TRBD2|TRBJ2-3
CSAPPALAGGADTQYF
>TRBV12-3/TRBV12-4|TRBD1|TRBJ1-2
CASRDRGNYGYTF
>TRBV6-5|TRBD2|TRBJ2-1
CASSGTSGRAYNEQFF
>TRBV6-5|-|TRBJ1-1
CASSYGGRMNTEAFF